Below, one TCR beta chain is given with its context. The data stem from a study of blood T cell repertoires in COVID-19. Across the study: PBMCs, B-cell-depleted T cells, or T cells were the source of the cDNA or gDNA that made up the material.

Per germline, CDR1 MNHNS and CDR2 SASEGT. The CDR3 sequence is 13 residues long. V dropped 3 bases and J dropped 7 bases, with 10 bases sitting between them. Sequencing used immunoSEQ multiplex PCR; TCRdb keeps in-frame clones, though not all of them. This table has about 150,000 clones, over 65% appearing once. Sample: PBMCs or T cells enriched from blood (not recorded which). The receptor was derived from a woman between 45 and 65 years old who had recovered from COVID-19. The chain is built from TRBV6-1 and TRBJ1-5; possible D gene TRBD1, 6 bases. The CDR3 sequence is CASSDRGLQPQHF. CDR3 coding DNA: TGTGCCAGCAGTGACAGGGGTTTACAGCCCCAGCATTTT.